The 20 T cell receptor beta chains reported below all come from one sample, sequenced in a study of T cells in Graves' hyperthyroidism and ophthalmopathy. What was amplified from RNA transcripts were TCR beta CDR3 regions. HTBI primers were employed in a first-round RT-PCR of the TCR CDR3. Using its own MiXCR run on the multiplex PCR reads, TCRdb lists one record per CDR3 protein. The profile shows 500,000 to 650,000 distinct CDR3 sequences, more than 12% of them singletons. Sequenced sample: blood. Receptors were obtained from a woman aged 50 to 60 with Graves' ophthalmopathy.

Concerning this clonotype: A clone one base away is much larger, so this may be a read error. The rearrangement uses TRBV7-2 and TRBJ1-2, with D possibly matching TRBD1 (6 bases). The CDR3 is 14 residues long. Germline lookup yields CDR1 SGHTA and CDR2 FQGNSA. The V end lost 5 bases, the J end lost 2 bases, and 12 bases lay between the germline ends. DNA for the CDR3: TGTGCCAGCAGCCTGTGGACAGCCAACTATGGCTACACCTTC. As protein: CASSLWTANYGYTF.

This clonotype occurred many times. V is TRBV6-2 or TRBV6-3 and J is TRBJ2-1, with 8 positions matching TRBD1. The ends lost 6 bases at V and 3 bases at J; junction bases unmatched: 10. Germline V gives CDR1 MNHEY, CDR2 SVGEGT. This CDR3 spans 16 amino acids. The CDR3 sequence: CASRTSGGNGYNEQFF. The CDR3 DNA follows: TGTGCCAGCAGAACCTCAGGGGGCAATGGCTACAATGAGCAGTTCTTC.

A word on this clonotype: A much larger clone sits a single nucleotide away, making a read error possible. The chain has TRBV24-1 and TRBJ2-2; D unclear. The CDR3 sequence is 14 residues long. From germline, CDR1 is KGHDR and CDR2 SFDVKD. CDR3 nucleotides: TGTGTCACCAGTGACGGCTACCACACCGGGGAGCTGTTTTTT. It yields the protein CVTSDGYHTGELFF.

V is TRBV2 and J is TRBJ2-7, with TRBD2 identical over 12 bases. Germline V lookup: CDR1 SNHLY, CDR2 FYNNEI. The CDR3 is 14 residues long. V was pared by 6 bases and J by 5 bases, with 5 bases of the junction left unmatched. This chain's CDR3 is CASRETSGRNEQYF. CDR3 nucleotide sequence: TGTGCCAGCAGAGAGACTAGCGGGAGAAACGAGCAGTACTTC.

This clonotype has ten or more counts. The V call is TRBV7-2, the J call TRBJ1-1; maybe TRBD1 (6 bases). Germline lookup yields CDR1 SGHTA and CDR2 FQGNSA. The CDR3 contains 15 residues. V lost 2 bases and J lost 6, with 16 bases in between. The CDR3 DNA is TGTGCCAGCAGCTTAAATGATAACAGGGTTGCTGAAGCTTTCTTT. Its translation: CASSLNDNRVAEAFF.

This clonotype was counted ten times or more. As DNA, the CDR3 is TGCGCCAGCAGCGGGACTAGCGGGAGGACCTACAATGAGCAGTTCTTC. Its protein product is CASSGTSGRTYNEQFF. The rearrangement links TRBV5-1 to TRBJ2-1; 15 bases line up with TRBD2. CDR3 size: 16 residues. Germline trimming cut 4 bases from V and 2 bases from J; bases unmatched to any gene: 1. From germline, CDR1 is SGHRS and CDR2 YFSETQ.

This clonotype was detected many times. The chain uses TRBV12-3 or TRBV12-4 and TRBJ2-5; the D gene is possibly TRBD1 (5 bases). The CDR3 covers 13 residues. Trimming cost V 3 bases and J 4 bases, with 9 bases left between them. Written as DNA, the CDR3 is TGTGCCAGCAGTTTCTGGGGCGGAGAGACCCAGTACTTC. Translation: CASSFWGGETQYF.

The CDR3 loop is CASTQAGAHSYEQYF. In DNA form, the CDR3 reads TGCGCCAGCACACAAGCGGGAGCACACTCCTACGAGCAGTACTTC. This sequence joins TRBV5-1 and TRBJ2-7; TRBD2 matches 8 bases. Losses at the gene ends were 6 bases for V and 0 bases for J; bases not matched to a gene: 8. Germline V gene sequence: CDR1 SGHRS, CDR2 YFSETQ. CDR3 size: 15 residues.

CDR3 nucleotide sequence: TGTGCCAGCAGCCCGGACAGGTCCAGCTCCTACGAGCAGTACTTC. It specifies CASSPDRSSSYEQYF. This chain joins TRBV9 and TRBJ2-7; TRBD1 matches 7 bases. Germline V gene sequence: CDR1 SGDLS, CDR2 YYNGEE. This CDR3 spans 15 amino acids. After removal of 4 bases from V and 0 bases from J, the junction contained 7 bases not matched to a gene.

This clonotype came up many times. In DNA, the CDR3 is TGTGCCAGCAGTTTCGACAACGACCAAGAGACCCAGTACTTC. This sequence encodes CASSFDNDQETQYF. The chain links TRBV28 to TRBJ2-5; D not resolved. V lost 3 bases to trimming and J lost 0 bases, with 8 bases between them. This CDR3 is built from 14 residues. CDR1 is MDHEN, CDR2 SYDVKM, per germline. The variable domain in full, with the rest retrieved from reference TRBV28 and TRBJ2-5, is DVKVTQSSRYLVKRTGEKVFLECVQDMDHENMFWYRQDPGLGLRLIYFSYDVKMKEKGDIPEGYSVSREKKERFSLILESASTNQTSMYLCASSFDNDQETQYFGPGTRLLVL.

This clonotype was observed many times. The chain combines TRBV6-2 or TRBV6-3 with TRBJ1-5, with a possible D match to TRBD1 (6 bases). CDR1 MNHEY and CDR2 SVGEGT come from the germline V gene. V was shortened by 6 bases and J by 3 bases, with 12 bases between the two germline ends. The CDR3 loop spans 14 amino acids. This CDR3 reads CASSPRGANQPQHF. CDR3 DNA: TGTGCCAGCAGCCCACGGGGGGCCAATCAGCCCCAGCATTTT.

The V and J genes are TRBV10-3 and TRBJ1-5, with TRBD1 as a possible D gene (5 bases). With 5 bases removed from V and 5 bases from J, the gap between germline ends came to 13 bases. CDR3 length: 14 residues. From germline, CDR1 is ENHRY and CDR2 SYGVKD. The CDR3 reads CAISTGQPDQPQHF. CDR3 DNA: TGTGCCATCAGTACAGGACAACCTGATCAGCCCCAGCATTTT.

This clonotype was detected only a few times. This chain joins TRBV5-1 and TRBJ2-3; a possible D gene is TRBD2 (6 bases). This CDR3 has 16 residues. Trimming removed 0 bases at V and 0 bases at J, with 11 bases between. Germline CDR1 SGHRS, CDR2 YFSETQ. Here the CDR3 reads CASSLASGPSTDTQYF. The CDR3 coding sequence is TGCGCCAGCAGCTTGGCCAGCGGGCCGAGCACAGATACGCAGTATTTT.

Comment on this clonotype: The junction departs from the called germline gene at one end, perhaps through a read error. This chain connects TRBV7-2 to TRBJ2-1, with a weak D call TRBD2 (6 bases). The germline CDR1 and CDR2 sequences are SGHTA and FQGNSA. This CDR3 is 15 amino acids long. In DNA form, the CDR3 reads TGTGTCAGCAGCTTGTCCGGGACTTCATACAATGAGCAGTTCTTC. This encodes CVSSLSGTSYNEQFF.

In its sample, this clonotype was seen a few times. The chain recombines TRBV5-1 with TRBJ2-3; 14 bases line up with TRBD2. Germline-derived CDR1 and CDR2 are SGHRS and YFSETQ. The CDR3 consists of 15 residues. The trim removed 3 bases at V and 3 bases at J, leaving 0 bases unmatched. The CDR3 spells CASSWTSGRTDTQYF. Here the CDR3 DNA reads TGCGCCAGCAGCTGGACTAGCGGGAGGACAGATACGCAGTATTTT.

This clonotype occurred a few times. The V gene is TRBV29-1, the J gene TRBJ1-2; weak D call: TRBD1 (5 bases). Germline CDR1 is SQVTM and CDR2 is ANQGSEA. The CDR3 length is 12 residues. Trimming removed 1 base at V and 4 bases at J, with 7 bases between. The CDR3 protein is CSVEGQPYGYTF. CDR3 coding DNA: TGCAGCGTTGAAGGACAGCCCTATGGCTACACCTTC.

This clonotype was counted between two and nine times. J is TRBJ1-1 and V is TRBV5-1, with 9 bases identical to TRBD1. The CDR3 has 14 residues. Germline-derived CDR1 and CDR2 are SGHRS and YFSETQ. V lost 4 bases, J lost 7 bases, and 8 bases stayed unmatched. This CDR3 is CASSEGTGLNEAFF. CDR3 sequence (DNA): TGCGCCAGCAGCGAAGGGACAGGGCTAAATGAAGCTTTCTTT.

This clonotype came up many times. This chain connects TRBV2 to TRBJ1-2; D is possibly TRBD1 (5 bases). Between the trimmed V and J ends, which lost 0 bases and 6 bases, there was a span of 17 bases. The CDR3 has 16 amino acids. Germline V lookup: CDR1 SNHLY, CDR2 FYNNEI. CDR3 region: CASSEAKRGDKDGYTF. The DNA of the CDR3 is TGTGCCAGCAGTGAAGCGAAAAGGGGAGATAAAGATGGCTACACCTTC.

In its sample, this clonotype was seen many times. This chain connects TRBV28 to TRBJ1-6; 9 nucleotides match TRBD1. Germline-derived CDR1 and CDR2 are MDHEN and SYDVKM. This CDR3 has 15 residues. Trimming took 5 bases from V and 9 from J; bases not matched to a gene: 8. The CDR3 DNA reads TGTGCCAGCAGTCCCCAGGACAGGGGCTTTTCACCCCTCCACTTT. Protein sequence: CASSPQDRGFSPLHF.

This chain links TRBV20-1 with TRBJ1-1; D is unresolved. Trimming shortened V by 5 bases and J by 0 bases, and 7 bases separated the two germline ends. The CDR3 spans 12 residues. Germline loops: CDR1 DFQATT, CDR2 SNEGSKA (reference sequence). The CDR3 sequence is CSAPVMNTEAFF. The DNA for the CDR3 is TGCAGTGCTCCAGTTATGAACACTGAAGCTTTCTTT.